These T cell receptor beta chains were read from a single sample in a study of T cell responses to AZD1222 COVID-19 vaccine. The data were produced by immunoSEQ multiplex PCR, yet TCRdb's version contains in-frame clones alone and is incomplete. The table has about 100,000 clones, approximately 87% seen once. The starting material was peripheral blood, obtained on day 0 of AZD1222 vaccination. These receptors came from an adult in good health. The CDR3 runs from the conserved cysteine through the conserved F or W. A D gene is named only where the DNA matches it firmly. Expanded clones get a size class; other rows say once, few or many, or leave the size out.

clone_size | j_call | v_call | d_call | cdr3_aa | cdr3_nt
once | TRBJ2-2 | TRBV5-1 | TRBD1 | CASSSTGGRGAGELFF | TGCGCCAGCAGCTCAACAGGGGGCAGGGGCGCCGGGGAGCTGTTTTTT
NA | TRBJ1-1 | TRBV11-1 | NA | CASSQQNTEAFF | TGTGCCAGCAGCCAGCAGAACACTGAAGCTTTCTTT
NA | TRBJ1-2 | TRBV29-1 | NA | CSVGTGQGGYTF | TGCAGCGTGGGAACAGGGCAGGGTGGCTACACCTTC
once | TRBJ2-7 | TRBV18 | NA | CASSSGGPYEQYF | TGTGCCAGCTCATCCGGGGGGCCGTACGAGCAGTACTTC
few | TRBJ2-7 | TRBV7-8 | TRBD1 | CASSFITGTGTGEQYF | TGTGCCAGCAGCTTTATAACCGGGACAGGGACGGGCGAGCAGTACTTC
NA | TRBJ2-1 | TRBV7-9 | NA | CASSPTRGTGYNEQFF | TGTGCCAGCAGCCCAACCAGGGGGACTGGTTACAATGAGCAGTTCTTC
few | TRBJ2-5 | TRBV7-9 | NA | CASSIVNPSGQYF | TGTGCCAGCAGCATAGTGAATCCCTCGGGGCAGTACTTC
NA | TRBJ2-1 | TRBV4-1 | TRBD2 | CASSQETLAGGLQFF | TGCGCCAGCAGCCAAGAGACCCTAGCGGGGGGGCTGCAGTTCTTC
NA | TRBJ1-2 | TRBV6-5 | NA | CASSQRRGQDYGYTF | TGTGCCAGCAGCCAGAGGAGGGGCCAGGACTATGGCTACACCTTC
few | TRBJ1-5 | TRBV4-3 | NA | CASSQEILGGDQPQHF | TGCGCCAGCAGCCAGGAGATACTAGGGGGGGATCAGCCCCAGCATTTT
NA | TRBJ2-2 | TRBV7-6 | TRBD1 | CASSLTGESTGELFF | TGTGCCAGCAGCTTGACAGGGGAGAGCACCGGGGAGCTGTTTTTT